This T cell receptor beta chain was obtained from a study of blood T cell repertoires in COVID-19. Study overall: From the United States, Italy and Spain came samples of acute and convalescent COVID-19. The cDNA or gDNA used as material had been derived from T cells, B-cell-depleted T cells, or PBMCs.

The V end lost 7 bases, the J end lost 6 bases, and 12 bases lay between the germline ends. The CDR3 consists of 12 residues. In the source study's methods: Estimation of nucleated cell counts was performed using reference gene primer amplification. The method was immunoSEQ multiplex PCR; TCRdb's version includes in-frame clones alone and lacks a portion of them. V, J and clone size were drawn from that table, and D and trimming were deduced from the DNA. The repertoire consists of 200,000 or so clones, with roughly three quarters occurring once and the leading ten covering approximately 15%. The TCR was taken from a man aged 55 to 70 with active or convalescent COVID-19. The chain links TRBV12-3 or TRBV12-4 to TRBJ2-5; D is perhaps TRBD2 (6 bases). What was sequenced was peripheral blood. The CDR3 is CASIQLAQTQYF. CDR3 sequence (DNA): TGTGCCAGCATTCAACTAGCCCAGACCCAGTACTTC.